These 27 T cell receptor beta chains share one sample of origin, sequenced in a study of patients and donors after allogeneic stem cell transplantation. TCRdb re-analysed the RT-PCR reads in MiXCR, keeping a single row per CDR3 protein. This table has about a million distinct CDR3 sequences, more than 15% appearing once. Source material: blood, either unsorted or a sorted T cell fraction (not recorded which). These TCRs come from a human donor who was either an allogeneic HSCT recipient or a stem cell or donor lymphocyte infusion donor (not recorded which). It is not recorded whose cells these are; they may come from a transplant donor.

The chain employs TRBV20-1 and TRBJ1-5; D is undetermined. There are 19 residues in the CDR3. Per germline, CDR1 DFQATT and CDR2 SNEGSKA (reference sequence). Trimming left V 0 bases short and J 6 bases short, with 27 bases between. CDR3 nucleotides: TGCAGTGCTAGAGACCAAATAACCCTAAGGAGAGGGAGTCGTCAGCCCCAGCATTTT. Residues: CSARDQITLRRGSRQPQHF.

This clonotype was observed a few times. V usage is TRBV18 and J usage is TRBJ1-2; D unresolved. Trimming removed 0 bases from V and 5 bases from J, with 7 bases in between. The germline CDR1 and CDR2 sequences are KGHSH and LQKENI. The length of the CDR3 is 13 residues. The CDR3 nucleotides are TGTGCCAGCTCACCACCGGAGAATTATGGCTACACCTTC. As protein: CASSPPENYGYTF. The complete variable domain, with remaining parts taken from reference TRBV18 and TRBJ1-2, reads NAGVMQNPRHLVRRRGQEARLRCSPMKGHSHVYWYRQLPEEGLKFMVYLQKENIIDESGMPKERFSAEFPKEGPSILRIQQVVRGDSAAYFCASSPPENYGYTFGSGTRLTVV.

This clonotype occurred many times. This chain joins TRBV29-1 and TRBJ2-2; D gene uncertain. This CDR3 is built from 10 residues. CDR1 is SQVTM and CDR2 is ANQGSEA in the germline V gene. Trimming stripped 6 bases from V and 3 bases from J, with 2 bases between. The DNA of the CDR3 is TGCAGCGTGGACACCGGGGAGCTGTTTTTT. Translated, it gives CSVDTGELFF.

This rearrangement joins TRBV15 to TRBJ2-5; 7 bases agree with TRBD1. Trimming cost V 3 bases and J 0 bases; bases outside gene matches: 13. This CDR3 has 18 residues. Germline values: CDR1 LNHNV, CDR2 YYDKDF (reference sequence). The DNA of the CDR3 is TGTGCCACCAGCAGCTCTAAGGGGGCAGCCTATTACCAAGAGACCCAGTACTTC. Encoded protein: CATSSSKGAAYYQETQYF. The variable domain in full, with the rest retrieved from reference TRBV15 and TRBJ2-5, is DAMVIQNPRYQVTQFGKPVTLSCSQTLNHNVMYWYQQKSSQAPKLLFHYYDKDFNNEADTPDNFQSRRPNTSFCFLDIRSPGLGDTAMYLCATSSSKGAAYYQETQYFGPGTRLLVL.

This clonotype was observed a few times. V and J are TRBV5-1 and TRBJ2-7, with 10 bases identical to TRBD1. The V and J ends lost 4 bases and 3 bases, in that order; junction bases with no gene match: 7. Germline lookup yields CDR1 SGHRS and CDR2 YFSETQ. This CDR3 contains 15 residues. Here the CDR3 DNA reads TGCGCCAGCAGCCCGGCGGGACAGGGGATCTACGAGCAGTACTTC. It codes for CASSPAGQGIYEQYF.

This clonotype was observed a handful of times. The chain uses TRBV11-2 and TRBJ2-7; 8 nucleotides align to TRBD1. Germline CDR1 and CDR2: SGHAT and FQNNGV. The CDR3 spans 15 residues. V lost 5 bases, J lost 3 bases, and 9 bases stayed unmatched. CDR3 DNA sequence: TGTGCCAGCAGCCTAGTCCGGGACAGGCTCTACGAGCAGTACTTC. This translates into CASSLVRDRLYEQYF.

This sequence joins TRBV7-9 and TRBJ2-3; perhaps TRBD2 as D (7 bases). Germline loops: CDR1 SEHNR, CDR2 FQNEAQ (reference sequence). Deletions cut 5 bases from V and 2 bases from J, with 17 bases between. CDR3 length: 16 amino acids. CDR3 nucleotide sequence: TGTGCCAGCAGCGCCACAGGGACTATAGCCACAGATACGCAGTATTTT. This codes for CASSATGTIATDTQYF.

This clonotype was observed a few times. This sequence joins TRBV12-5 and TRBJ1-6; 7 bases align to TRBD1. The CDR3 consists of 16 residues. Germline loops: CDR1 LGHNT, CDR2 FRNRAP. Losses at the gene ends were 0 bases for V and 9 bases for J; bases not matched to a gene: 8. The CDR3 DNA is TGTGCTAGTGGTTTGGTACTGGGACAGAGGTCTTCACCCCTCCACTTT. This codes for CASGLVLGQRSSPLHF.

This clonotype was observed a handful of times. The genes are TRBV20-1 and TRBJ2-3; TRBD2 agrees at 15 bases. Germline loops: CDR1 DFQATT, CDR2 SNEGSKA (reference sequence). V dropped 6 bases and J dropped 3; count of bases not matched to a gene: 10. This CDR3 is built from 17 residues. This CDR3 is CSAFGGLAGGGTDTQYF. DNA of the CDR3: TGCAGTGCCTTCGGGGGACTAGCGGGAGGAGGTACAGATACGCAGTATTTT.

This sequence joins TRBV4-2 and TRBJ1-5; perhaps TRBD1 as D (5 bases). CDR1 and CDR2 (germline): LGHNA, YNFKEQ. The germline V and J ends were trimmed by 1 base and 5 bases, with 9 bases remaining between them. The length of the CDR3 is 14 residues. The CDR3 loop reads CASSQAGGDQPQHF. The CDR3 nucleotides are TGTGCCAGCAGCCAAGCGGGGGGGGATCAGCCCCAGCATTTT.

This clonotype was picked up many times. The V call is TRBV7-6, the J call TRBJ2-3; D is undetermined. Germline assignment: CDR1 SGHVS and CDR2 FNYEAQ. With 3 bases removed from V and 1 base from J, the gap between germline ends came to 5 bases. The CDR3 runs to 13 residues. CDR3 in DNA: TGTGCCAGCAGCTTCCCTGGCACAGATACGCAGTATTTT. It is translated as CASSFPGTDTQYF. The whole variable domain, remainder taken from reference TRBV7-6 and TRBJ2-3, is GAGVSQSPRYKVTKRGQDVALRCDPISGHVSLYWYRQALGQGPEFLTYFNYEAQQDKSGLPNDRFSAERPEGSISTLTIQRTEQRDSAMYRCASSFPGTDTQYFGPGTRLTVL.

CDR3 sequence: CASSPFRDRRGETQYF. CDR3 DNA sequence: TGTGCCAGCAGTCCCTTCCGGGATCGTAGAGGAGAGACCCAGTACTTC. This chain joins TRBV12-3 or TRBV12-4 and TRBJ2-5; D possibly corresponds to TRBD2 (5 bases). The CDR3 has 16 amino acids. Trimming took off 5 bases at V and 4 bases at J, with 20 bases between the two ends.

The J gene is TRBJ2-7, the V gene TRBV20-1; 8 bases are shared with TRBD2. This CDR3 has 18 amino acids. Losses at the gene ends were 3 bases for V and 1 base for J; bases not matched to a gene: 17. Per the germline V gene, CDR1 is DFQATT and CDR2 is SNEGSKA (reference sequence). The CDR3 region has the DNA TGCAGTGCTAGGGGGGTGGGTGCGGTAGCGGGAAGATCCTACGAGCAGTACTTC. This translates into CSARGVGAVAGRSYEQYF.

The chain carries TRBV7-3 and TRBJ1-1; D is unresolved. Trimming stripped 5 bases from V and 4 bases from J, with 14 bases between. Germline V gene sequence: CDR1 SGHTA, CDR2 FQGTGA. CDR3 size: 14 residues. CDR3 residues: CASSPPDTLTEAFF. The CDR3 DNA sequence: TGTGCCAGCAGCCCCCCCGACACTCTCACTGAAGCTTTCTTT.

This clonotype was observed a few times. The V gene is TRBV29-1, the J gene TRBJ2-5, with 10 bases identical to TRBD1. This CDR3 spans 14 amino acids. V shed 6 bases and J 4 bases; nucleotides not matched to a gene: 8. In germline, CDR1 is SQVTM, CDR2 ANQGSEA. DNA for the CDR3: TGCAGCGTAAGACAGGGGGCAGGGAGAGAGACCCAGTACTTC. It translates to CSVRQGAGRETQYF.

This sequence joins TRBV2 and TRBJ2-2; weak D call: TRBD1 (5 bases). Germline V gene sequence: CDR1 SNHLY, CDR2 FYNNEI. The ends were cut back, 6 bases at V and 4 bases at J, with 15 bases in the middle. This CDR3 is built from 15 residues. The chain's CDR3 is CASREQALGTGELFF. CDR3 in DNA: TGTGCCAGCAGGGAACAGGCTCTCGGCACCGGGGAGCTGTTTTTT.

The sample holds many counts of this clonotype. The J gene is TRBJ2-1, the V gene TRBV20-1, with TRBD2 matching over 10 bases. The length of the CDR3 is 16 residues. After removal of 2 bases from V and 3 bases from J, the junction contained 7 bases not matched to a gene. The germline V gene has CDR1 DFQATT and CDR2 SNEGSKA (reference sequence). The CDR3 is CSARLSGTSVYNEQFF. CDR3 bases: TGCAGTGCTAGACTATCCGGGACTAGCGTCTACAATGAGCAGTTCTTC.

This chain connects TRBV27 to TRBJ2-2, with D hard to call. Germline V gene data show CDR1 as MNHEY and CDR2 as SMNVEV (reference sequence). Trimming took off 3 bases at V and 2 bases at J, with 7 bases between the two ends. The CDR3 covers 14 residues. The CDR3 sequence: CASSFQLNTGELFF. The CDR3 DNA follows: TGTGCCAGCAGTTTCCAGCTTAACACCGGGGAGCTGTTTTTT.

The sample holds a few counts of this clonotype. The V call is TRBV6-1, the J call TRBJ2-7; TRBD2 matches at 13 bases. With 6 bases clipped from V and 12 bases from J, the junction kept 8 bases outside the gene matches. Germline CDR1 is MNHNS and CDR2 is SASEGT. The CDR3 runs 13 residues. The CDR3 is CASSLGLAGVLYF. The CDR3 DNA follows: TGTGCCAGCAGCTTAGGACTAGCGGGAGTGCTGTACTTC.

Here the CDR3 reads CASSSSYGSPLHF. CDR3 nucleotides: TGTGCCAGCAGTTCCTCCTATGGCTCACCCCTCCACTTT. This rearrangement joins TRBV6-6 to TRBJ1-6; D is unresolved. V was pared by 4 bases and J by 10 bases, with 11 bases between. CDR1 and CDR2 from the germline V gene are MNHNY and SVGAGI (reference sequence). The CDR3 runs to 13 residues.

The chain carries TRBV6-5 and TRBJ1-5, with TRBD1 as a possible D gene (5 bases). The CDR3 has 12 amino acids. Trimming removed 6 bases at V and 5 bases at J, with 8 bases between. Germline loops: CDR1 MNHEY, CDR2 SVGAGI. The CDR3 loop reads CASSQTDQPQHF. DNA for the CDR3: TGTGCCAGCAGCCAGACAGATCAGCCCCAGCATTTT.

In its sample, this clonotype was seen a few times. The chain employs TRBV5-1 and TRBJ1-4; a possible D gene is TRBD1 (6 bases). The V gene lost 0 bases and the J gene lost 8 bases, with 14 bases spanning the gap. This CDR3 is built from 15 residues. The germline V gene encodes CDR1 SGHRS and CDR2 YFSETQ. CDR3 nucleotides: TGCGCCAGCAGCTTGGGATCACAGGGAGGGGAAAAACTGTTTTTT. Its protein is CASSLGSQGGEKLFF.

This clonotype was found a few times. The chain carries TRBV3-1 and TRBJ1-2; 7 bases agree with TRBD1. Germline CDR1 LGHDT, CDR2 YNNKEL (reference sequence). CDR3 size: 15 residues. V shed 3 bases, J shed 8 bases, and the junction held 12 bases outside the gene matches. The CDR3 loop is CASSQDPTGEEGYTF. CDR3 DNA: TGTGCCAGCAGCCAGGACCCAACAGGGGAAGAGGGCTACACCTTC.

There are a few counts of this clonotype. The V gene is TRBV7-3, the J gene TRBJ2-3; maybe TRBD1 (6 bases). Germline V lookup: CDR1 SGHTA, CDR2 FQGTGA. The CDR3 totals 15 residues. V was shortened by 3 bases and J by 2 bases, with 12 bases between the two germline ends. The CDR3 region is CASSFRGKVTDTQYF. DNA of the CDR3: TGTGCCAGCAGCTTCAGGGGTAAAGTCACAGATACGCAGTATTTT.

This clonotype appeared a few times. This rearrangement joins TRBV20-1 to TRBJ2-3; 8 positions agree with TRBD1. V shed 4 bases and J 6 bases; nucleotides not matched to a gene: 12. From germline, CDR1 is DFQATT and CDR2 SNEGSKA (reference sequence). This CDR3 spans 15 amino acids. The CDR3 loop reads CSATYRTGKIDTQYF. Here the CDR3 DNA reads TGCAGTGCTACCTACCGGACAGGGAAGATTGATACGCAGTATTTT.

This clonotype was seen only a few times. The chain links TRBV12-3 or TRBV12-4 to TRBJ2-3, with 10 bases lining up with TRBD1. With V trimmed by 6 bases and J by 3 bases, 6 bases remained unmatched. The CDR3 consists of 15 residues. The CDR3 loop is CASSWDRGWTDTQYF. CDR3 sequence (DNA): TGTGCCAGCAGCTGGGACAGGGGTTGGACAGATACGCAGTATTTT.

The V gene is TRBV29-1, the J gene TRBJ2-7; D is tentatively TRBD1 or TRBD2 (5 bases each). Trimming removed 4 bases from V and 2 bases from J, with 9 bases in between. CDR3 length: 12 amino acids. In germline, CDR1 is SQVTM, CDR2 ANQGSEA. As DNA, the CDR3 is TGCAGCGTTGCGGGGCAGACCTACGAGCAGTACTTC. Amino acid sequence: CSVAGQTYEQYF.